A single sample is the source of the 10 T cell receptor beta chains below, sequenced in a study of T cells in Graves' hyperthyroidism and ophthalmopathy. Authors of the study amplified TCR beta CDR3 regions from RNA transcripts. When the TCR CDR3 underwent first-round RT-PCR, the HTBI primer set was used. TCRdb used MiXCR to reprocess the multiplex PCR reads, holding one entry per CDR3 protein. Among 650,000 to 750,000 distinct CDR3 sequences listed, less than 15% were seen once. Source material: blood. These TCRs come from a young woman with Graves' hyperthyroidism.

This clonotype appeared many times. The chain recombines TRBV7-8 with TRBJ1-2; D call uncertain. The V gene lost 1 base and the J gene lost 0 bases, with 15 bases spanning the gap. This CDR3 is built from 17 residues. Germline CDR1 is SGHVS and CDR2 is FQNEAQ. CDR3 coding DNA: TGTGCCAGCAGCTTAGGGCGGACGATACAGACTAACTATGGCTACACCTTC. It codes for CASSLGRTIQTNYGYTF.

This clonotype showed up just a few times. The gene calls are TRBV4-1 and TRBJ1-1; no definite D call. This CDR3 is built from 15 residues. V was cut by 1 base and J by 1 base, with 10 bases left in between. CDR1 and CDR2 from the germline V gene are MGHRA and YSYEKL. In DNA, the CDR3 is TGCGCCAGCAGCCAAGGAAGGATGGGGAACACTGAAGCTTTCTTT. Translation: CASSQGRMGNTEAFF.

This clonotype has only a few counts. The V gene is TRBV7-9, the J gene TRBJ2-7; D not certain. Looked up from germline, CDR1 is SEHNR and CDR2 is FQNEAQ (reference sequence). The ends were cut back, 3 bases at V and 2 bases at J, with 14 bases in the middle. There are 15 residues in the CDR3. The CDR3 sequence is CASSFLSGSPYEQYF. CDR3 nucleotides: TGTGCCAGCAGCTTCCTGAGTGGCTCCCCCTACGAGCAGTACTTC. Drawing the rest from reference TRBV7-9 and TRBJ2-7, the complete variable domain is DTGVSQNPRHKITKRGQNVTFRCDPISEHNRLYWYRQTLGQGPEFLTYFQNEAQLEKSRLLSDRFSAERPKGSFSTLEIQRTEQGDSAMYLCASSFLSGSPYEQYFGPGTRLTVT.

The gene calls are TRBV19 and TRBJ1-1; D gene uncertain. Deletions cut 2 bases from V and 6 bases from J, with 10 bases between. The CDR3 has 13 residues. Germline-derived CDR1 and CDR2 are LNHDA and SQIVND (reference sequence). CDR3 nucleotide sequence: TGTGCCAGTAGTATAACCGCGAGGGCTGAAGCTTTCTTT. Its translation: CASSITARAEAFF.

The chain uses TRBV6-1 and TRBJ2-1; D is tentatively TRBD1 or TRBD2 (5 bases each). CDR3 length: 13 amino acids. Germline CDR1 MNHNS, CDR2 SASEGT. Trimming took off 5 bases at V and 9 bases at J, with 14 bases between the two ends. DNA for the CDR3: TGTGCCAGCAGTTATCCCGGGGCTATTGAGCAGTTCTTC. Its translation: CASSYPGAIEQFF.

This clonotype was detected a few times. The J gene is TRBJ2-1, the V gene TRBV28; 10 nucleotides match TRBD2. The germline V gene has CDR1 MDHEN and CDR2 SYDVKM. CDR3 length equals 18 residues. V was pared by 6 bases and J by 8 bases, with 19 bases of the junction left unmatched. The CDR3 DNA reads as TGTGCCAGCAGCGCCCCCCCTCTAGCGGGGGTCTCTTTTCATGAGCAGTTCTTC. Protein product: CASSAPPLAGVSFHEQFF. Based on the CDR3 plus reference TRBV28 and TRBJ2-1, the full variable domain is DVKVTQSSRYLVKRTGEKVFLECVQDMDHENMFWYRQDPGLGLRLIYFSYDVKMKEKGDIPEGYSVSREKKERFSLILESASTNQTSMYLCASSAPPLAGVSFHEQFFGPGTRLTVL.

This clonotype was found many times. The chain carries TRBV29-1 and TRBJ2-7; 8 bases match TRBD2. The germline CDR1 and CDR2 sequences are SQVTM and ANQGSEA. V was pared by 6 bases and J by 7 bases, with 14 bases of the junction left unmatched. The CDR3 covers 14 residues. In DNA form, the CDR3 reads TGCAGCGTGGGGCAAGGAGCGGGAGTGGGGGAGCAGTACTTC. The encoded protein is CSVGQGAGVGEQYF.

This clonotype showed up just a few times. This rearrangement joins TRBV10-3 to TRBJ1-4; the D gene is possibly TRBD1 (5 bases). Trimming stripped 4 bases from V and 11 bases from J, with 17 bases between. The CDR3 runs 14 residues. Germline CDR1 ENHRY, CDR2 SYGVKD. The CDR3 reads CAISGATGDGKLFF. The CDR3 nucleotides are TGTGCCATCAGTGGGGCGACGGGGGATGGGAAACTGTTTTTT.

This clonotype was observed a handful of times. The CDR3 nucleotides are TGTGCCAGCAGCCAAAACAGCGCTTGGGGCAATCAGCCCCAGCATTTT. It yields the protein CASSQNSAWGNQPQHF. This chain links TRBV3-1 with TRBJ1-5; D not certain. V was clipped by 2 bases and J by 2 bases, with 13 bases between them. This CDR3 has 16 residues. CDR1 is LGHDT and CDR2 is YNNKEL in the germline V gene (reference sequence).

V gene TRBV19 combines with J gene TRBJ1-5; 8 bases are shared with TRBD1. Germline V gene sequence: CDR1 LNHDA, CDR2 SQIVND (reference sequence). The CDR3 covers 12 residues. Trimming at V came to 9 bases and at J to 2 bases, leaving 0 bases not matched to a gene. CDR3: CARDRGNQPQHF. The DNA of the CDR3 is TGTGCCAGGGACAGGGGCAATCAGCCCCAGCATTTT.